This T cell receptor (beta chain) originates from a study of blood T cells in healthy people across ages. The overall study: Per two T cells, template switching captured roughly one barcoded beta molecule.

The CDR3 totals 14 residues. Germline CDR1 reads SEHNR; CDR2 reads FQNEAQ (reference sequence). Unmatched junction bases numbered 5, after V lost 7 bases and J lost 3 bases. Through a sample-barcoded 5' primer and a J-beta primer mix, a second PCR was run for about 7 to 12 cycles. One entry per CDR3 protein results from TCRdb running MiXCR on the 5' RACE reads. The sample contains around 780,000 distinct CDR3 sequences, roughly 50% of which appear only once. Material: blood. This sequence was found in a man aged 35 to 55 in good health. The V gene is TRBV7-9, the J gene TRBJ2-1, with 8 bases fitting TRBD2. Here the CDR3 DNA reads TGTGCCAGCACACCGGGACTAGACTACAATGAGCAGTTCTTC. Protein sequence: CASTPGLDYNEQFF. The full variable domain, its missing parts supplied by reference TRBV7-9 and TRBJ2-1, is DTGVSQNPRHKITKRGQNVTFRCDPISEHNRLYWYRQTLGQGPEFLTYFQNEAQLEKSRLLSDRFSAERPKGSFSTLEIQRTEQGDSAMYLCASTPGLDYNEQFFGPGTRLTVL.